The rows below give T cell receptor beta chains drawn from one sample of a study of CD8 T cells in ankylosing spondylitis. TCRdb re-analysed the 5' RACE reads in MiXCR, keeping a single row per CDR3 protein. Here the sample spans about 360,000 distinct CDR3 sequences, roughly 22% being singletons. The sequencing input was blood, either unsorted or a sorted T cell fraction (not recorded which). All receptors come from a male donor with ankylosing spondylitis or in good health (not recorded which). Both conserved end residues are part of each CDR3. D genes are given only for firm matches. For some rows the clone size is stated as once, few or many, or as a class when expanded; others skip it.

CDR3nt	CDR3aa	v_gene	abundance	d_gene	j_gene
TGCAGTGCACCAGGATATTCAGAGTCCTACGAGCAGTACTTC	CSAPGYSESYEQYF	TRBV20-1	many	.	TRBJ2-7
TGTGCCAGCAGTTTAAGGCTAGCGGGAAGCACAGATACGCAGTATTTT	CASSLRLAGSTDTQYF	TRBV28	few	TRBD2	TRBJ2-3
TGCAGCGGGGTCGGTGAATCCTACGAGCAGTACTTC	CSGVGESYEQYF	TRBV29-1	.	.	TRBJ2-7
TGTGCCAGCAGTGACCGGCTGTCCGGGGAGCTGTTTTTT	CASSDRLSGELFF	TRBV25-1	.	.	TRBJ2-2
TGTGCCAGCAGCCCGAGGGGGGGGACCCAGACCCCCACCGGGGAGCTGTTTTTT	CASSPRGGTQTPTGELFF	TRBV9	.	.	TRBJ2-2
TGTGCCAGCAGTTCCGGGATCGATGGAAACACCATATATTTT	CASSSGIDGNTIYF	TRBV6-5	few	.	TRBJ1-3
TGTGCCAGCATCCCAGGGGGCGATAAAGATACGCAGTATTTT	CASIPGGDKDTQYF	TRBV28	.	TRBD1	TRBJ2-3
TGTGCCTCTGGTGGGCAGCTTAGCAATCAGCCCCAGCATTTT	CASGGQLSNQPQHF	TRBV30	once	.	TRBJ1-5
TGTGCCAGCAGCCCGGACAGGGTCGATGAGCAGTTCTTC	CASSPDRVDEQFF	TRBV13	.	TRBD1	TRBJ2-1
TGTGCCAGCAGTTTACGGGCAGGGAGCTCCTACGAGCAGTACTTC	CASSLRAGSSYEQYF	TRBV12-3/TRBV12-4	.	.	TRBJ2-7
TGTGCCAGCAGTTACTCGGGAGGGCTAGAATCCTCCTACGAGCAGTACTTC	CASSYSGGLESSYEQYF	TRBV6-5	few	TRBD2	TRBJ2-7
TGTGCCAGCACATCGGGACAGTTCACAGATACGCAGTATTTT	CASTSGQFTDTQYF	TRBV28	.	TRBD1	TRBJ2-3
TGTGCCAGCAGTCGGACTAGCGGCGAGCCGCAGTATTTT	CASSRTSGEPQYF	TRBV2	.	TRBD2	TRBJ2-3
TGTGCCAGCAGACCGACGGATTATAGCACAGATACGCAGTATTTT	CASRPTDYSTDTQYF	TRBV12-3/TRBV12-4	few	.	TRBJ2-3
TGTGCCAGCAGCCTCAGCTCTGGGGCCAACGTCCTGACTTTC	CASSLSSGANVLTF	TRBV6-1	many	.	TRBJ2-6
TGCGCCAGCAGTAGGAGCGGGGAGACCCAGTACTTC	CASSRSGETQYF	TRBV5-1	.	.	TRBJ2-5
TGCGCCAGCAGCCAACAGGGGGCGCATCCTGAAGCTTTCTTT	CASSQQGAHPEAFF	TRBV4-1	few	TRBD1	TRBJ1-1
TGTGCCAGCAGTGAAGACAGGGACAGGGATGAGCAGTTCTTC	CASSEDRDRDEQFF	TRBV2	.	TRBD1	TRBJ2-1
TGTGCCAGCAGCTTGCCAGGGATAATCACAGATACGCAGTATTTT	CASSLPGIITDTQYF	TRBV5-5	.	.	TRBJ2-3
TGCAGCGTTGCAGGGGGAACCAATGAGCAGTTCTTC	CSVAGGTNEQFF	TRBV29-1	few	TRBD1	TRBJ2-1
TGTGCCAGCAGCCAGGGGACAGGGCACGAGCAGTACTTC	CASSQGTGHEQYF	TRBV3-1	few	TRBD1	TRBJ2-7
TGCGCCAGCAGCCAGGGTTCGGGGGGCCCCTACGAGCAGTACTTC	CASSQGSGGPYEQYF	TRBV4-1	.	.	TRBJ2-7
TGCAGTGCTAGAGATCAGGCGCAGTTCTACAATGAGCAGTTCTTC	CSARDQAQFYNEQFF	TRBV20-1	.	.	TRBJ2-1
TGTGCCAGCGAGGACAGAGACACTGAAGCTTTCTTT	CASEDRDTEAFF	TRBV2	few	.	TRBJ1-1
TGCAGTGTTCCTGGACTAGCGGGGGTGCGGACCTACGAGCAGTACTTC	CSVPGLAGVRTYEQYF	TRBV20-1	.	TRBD2	TRBJ2-7
TGCAGCGTTGAACTCGCTCCCTGGGGGACCTCCTACAATGAGCAGTTCTTC	CSVELAPWGTSYNEQFF	TRBV29-1	once	.	TRBJ2-1
TGCGCCAGAGGGACAGGGAACTCTGGGGCCAACGTCCTGACTTTC	CARGTGNSGANVLTF	TRBV10-2	once	TRBD1	TRBJ2-6
TGTGCCAGCAGCTTTGGGGCCAACGTCCTGACTTTC	CASSFGANVLTF	TRBV7-9	.	.	TRBJ2-6